This passage covers 10 T cell receptor beta chains from one sample sequenced in a study of T cell responses to AZD1222 COVID-19 vaccine. The method was immunoSEQ multiplex PCR; TCRdb's version includes in-frame clones alone and lacks a portion of them. This repertoire shows around 180,000 clones, 90% found once; its top ten account for approximately 3%. Sequencing was performed on peripheral blood, taken on day 0 of AZD1222 vaccination. All receptors derive from an adult in good health.

V gene TRBV15 combines with J gene TRBJ2-1; TRBD2 agrees at 8 bases. Germline V gene sequence: CDR1 LNHNV, CDR2 YYDKDF (reference sequence). CDR3 length equals 13 residues. V lost 0 bases and J lost 8; bases outside the gene matches: 0. The CDR3 coding sequence is TGTGCCACCAGCAGAGATAGCGGGGATGAGCAGTTCTTC. It translates to CATSRDSGDEQFF.

Note on this clone: This specimen includes other DNA sequences encoding the same CDR3. The rearrangement uses TRBV7-2 and TRBJ2-7; either TRBD1 or TRBD2 may fit D (5 bases each). This CDR3 spans 15 amino acids. Trimming removed 1 base from V and 0 bases from J, with 10 bases in between. CDR1 and CDR2 (germline): SGHTA, FQGNSA. Here the CDR3 DNA reads TGTGCCAGCAGCTTAGGCCCAGGGAGCTCCTACGAGCAGTACTTC. It translates to CASSLGPGSSYEQYF.

Note on this clone: This sample also contains other DNA sequences that code for the same CDR3. The V gene is TRBV7-2, the J gene TRBJ2-6; D is undetermined. The CDR3 covers 15 residues. The V and J ends lost 6 bases and 0 bases respectively, with 9 bases between them. CDR1 and CDR2 (germline): SGHTA, FQGNSA. The CDR3 sequence: CASSYRASGANVLTF. CDR3 DNA: TGTGCCAGCAGTTATAGAGCCTCTGGGGCCAACGTCCTGACTTTC.

The gene calls are TRBV3-1 (or the pseudogene TRBV3-2) and TRBJ1-2; D is unresolved. V dropped 0 bases and J dropped 3 bases, with 2 bases sitting between them. The CDR3 length is 12 residues. From germline, CDR1 is LGHDT and CDR2 YNNKEL (reference sequence). This CDR3 is CASSQEDYGYTF. The CDR3 DNA sequence: TGTGCCAGCAGCCAAGAGGACTATGGCTACACCTTC.

V is TRBV24-1 and J is TRBJ2-1, with unresolved D. Germline loops: CDR1 KGHDR, CDR2 SFDVKD. V was shortened by 0 bases and J by 10 bases, with 6 bases between the two germline ends. The length of the CDR3 is 12 residues. The CDR3 loop is CATSDLEAEQFF. The CDR3 bases are TGTGCCACCAGTGATTTGGAGGCCGAGCAGTTCTTC.

This clone was counted only a few times. The chain joins TRBV2 to TRBJ1-5; no clear D. The CDR3 extends over 12 amino acids. The germline V gene encodes CDR1 SNHLY and CDR2 FYNNEI. V lost 6 bases and J 9 bases, leaving 12 bases between the germline ends. CDR3 residues: CASRNGKPPQHF. CDR3 DNA: TGTGCCAGCAGAAACGGGAAGCCGCCCCAGCATTTT.

The chain uses TRBV7-2 and TRBJ2-1, with TRBD2 matching 9 bases. V was clipped by 1 base and J by 0 bases; unmatched bases: 4. CDR1 and CDR2 (germline): SGHTA, FQGNSA. The CDR3 runs to 17 residues. Here the CDR3 DNA reads TGTGCCAGCAGCTTAGTAGATAGCGGGAGCTCCTACAATGAGCAGTTCTTC. Translating it yields CASSLVDSGSSYNEQFF.

As regards this clone: One junction end does not reproduce the germline sequence, and a read error may be involved. The rearrangement links TRBV7-7 to TRBJ2-6, with 8 bases lining up with TRBD1. The V gene's germline CDR1 is SSHAT and CDR2 FNYEAQ (reference sequence). CDR3 length equals 17 residues. CDR3 sequence (DNA): TGTGCTAGCAGCCCGGGACAGGCGCTCTCTGGGGCCAACGTCCTGACTTTC. Encoded protein: CASSPGQALSGANVLTF.

This chain uses TRBV2 with TRBJ1-2, with D hard to call. The CDR3 loop spans 13 amino acids. V was trimmed by 7 bases and J by 5 bases, leaving 14 bases between them. The germline CDR1 and CDR2 sequences are SNHLY and FYNNEI. CDR3 sequence reads: CASTGVGLYGYTF. In DNA, the CDR3 is TGTGCCAGCACTGGGGTGGGCTTGTATGGCTACACCTTC.

The count of this clone is one. J is TRBJ2-7 and V is TRBV4-3; weak D call: TRBD1 (6 bases). V was cut by 6 bases and J by 3 bases, with 18 bases left in between. The CDR3 covers 15 residues. Germline V gene data show CDR1 as LGHNA and CDR2 as YSLEER. This chain's CDR3 is CASRKNRAQGYEQYF. CDR3 DNA: TGCGCCAGCAGGAAGAACAGGGCCCAGGGCTACGAGCAGTACTTC.